The sequence of this T cell receptor (beta chain) was determined in a study of blood T cell repertoires in COVID-19. Whole-study context: Both acute and convalescent COVID-19 samples were obtained from the United States, Italy and Spain.

The CDR3 contains 16 residues. V lost 6 bases, J lost 6 bases, and 21 bases lay in between. Germline CDR1 is MNHEY and CDR2 is SVGEGT. As processed by the authors: The assay estimated nucleated cells by amplifying reference gene primers. The data were produced by immunoSEQ multiplex PCR, yet TCRdb's version contains in-frame clones alone and is incomplete. That table furnishes V, J and clone size, whereas the DNA furnished D and trimming. The table lists 45,000 to 70,000 clones, about 73% of them singletons. The chain employs TRBV6-2 or TRBV6-3 and TRBJ1-5; perhaps TRBD1 as D (5 bases). The TCR sequence derives from a woman aged 50 to 65 with active or convalescent COVID-19. Material for sequencing was peripheral blood. CDR3 in amino acids: CASSSSPEGWRQPQHF. CDR3 nucleotides: TGTGCCAGCAGCTCTTCACCGGAGGGGTGGCGTCAGCCCCAGCATTTT.